These 19 T cell receptor beta chains were sequenced from one sample in a study of human T cells and chemical hapten exposure (dated by TCRdb to about 2021). Library method: RACE. Sequencer: NextSeq 500. The public reads were quality trimmed at Q25 with fastp and then assembled into clones with MiXCR by TCRdb, keeping productive beta chains. Rows with one shared CDR3 protein collapse into an entry with the most common genes and DNA. Present in this sample are about 350,000 distinct CDR3 sequences, around 5.5% of which were seen just once. The ten most abundant clones make up around 8.6% of the sample. Sample time point, as interpreted from the label and publication: pre-sensitization, week 0. The treatment or condition label on this specimen signifies: therapeutic diphenylcyclopropenone sensitization with weekly scalp DPC. The input for sequencing was whole blood, taken in connection with sensitization to the hapten diphenylcyclopropenone (DPC). The receptors were sampled from a woman aged 18-29 years with alopecia areata. Some clones in this sample may be carry-over from other donors' samples.

This clonotype has more than one count but fewer than ten. The V and J genes are TRBV7-2 and TRBJ1-5, with D unresolved. Germline-derived CDR1 and CDR2 are SGHTA and FQGNSA. CDR3 size: 14 residues. V lost 0 bases, J lost 5 bases, and 8 bases lay in between. CDR3 bases: TGTGCCAGCAGCTTAGCGGGGTTGGATCAGCCCCAGCATTTT. Amino acid sequence: CASSLAGLDQPQHF.

This clonotype has more than one count but fewer than ten. The rearrangement joins TRBV6-2 or TRBV6-3 to TRBJ1-1; D is perhaps TRBD1 (5 bases). V was cut by 2 bases and J by 0 bases, with 10 bases left in between. Germline assignment: CDR1 MNHEY and CDR2 SVGEGT. This CDR3 has 15 residues. In nucleotides, the CDR3 is TGTGCCAGCAGTTACGGGGCAGGGATGAACACTGAAGCTTTCTTT. Translation: CASSYGAGMNTEAFF.

This chain joins TRBV5-1 and TRBJ2-2; D assignment may be TRBD1 or TRBD2 (5 bases each). Germline V gene sequence: CDR1 SGHRS, CDR2 YFSETQ. V lost 2 bases and J lost 6, with 11 bases in between. The CDR3 length is 14 residues. In DNA, the CDR3 is TGCGCCAGCAGCTTCACCCAGGGAGCCGGGGAGCTGTTTTTT. Amino acid sequence: CASSFTQGAGELFF.

There are many counts of this clonotype. The J gene is TRBJ2-1, the V gene TRBV3-1; 13 bases are shared with TRBD2. Per germline, CDR1 LGHDT and CDR2 YNNKEL (reference sequence). This CDR3 has 17 residues. After removal of 3 bases from V and 8 bases from J, the junction contained 10 bases not matched to a gene. CDR3 in amino acids: CASSHPHGTSGADEQFF. The CDR3 bases are TGTGCCAGCAGCCACCCCCACGGGACTAGCGGGGCGGATGAGCAGTTCTTC.

The chain is built from TRBV5-6 and TRBJ1-2; tentative D call: TRBD1 (5 bases). Deletions cut 7 bases from V and 4 bases from J, with 11 bases between. CDR3 length equals 12 residues. In germline, CDR1 is SGHDT, CDR2 YYEEEE. The CDR3 region is CASRGIGYGYTF. The CDR3 region has the DNA TGTGCCAGCCGGGGGATCGGCTATGGCTACACCTTC.

This clonotype was observed a handful of times. The chain recombines TRBV12-3 or TRBV12-4 with TRBJ2-4, with TRBD2 as a possible D gene (6 bases). The CDR3 is 17 residues long. Between the trimmed V and J ends, which lost 1 base and 6 bases, there was a span of 19 bases. The CDR3 region has the DNA TGTGCCAGCAGTTTAGGGCCCGACCGGGGAGGTGGAAACATTCAGTACTTC. It codes for CASSLGPDRGGGNIQYF.

The count of this clonotype is one. Since a much larger clone is just one base distant, this may be a read error. The J gene is TRBJ2-3, the V gene TRBV6-6; D not resolved. The CDR3 covers 13 residues. The germline V gene has CDR1 MNHNY and CDR2 SVGAGI (reference sequence). For the CDR3, the DNA is TGTCCCATCCACCCGGGTTTCACAGATACGCAGTATTTT. Amino acids: CPIHPGFTDTQYF.

This clonotype was found many times. The chain employs TRBV6-2 or TRBV6-3 and TRBJ1-5; 8 bases map to TRBD1. V was pared by 6 bases and J by 2 bases, with 9 bases of the junction left unmatched. This CDR3 contains 16 residues. From germline, CDR1 is MNHEY and CDR2 SVGEGT. CDR3 loop: CASRTVPGQGNQPQHF. DNA of the CDR3: TGTGCCAGCAGGACAGTACCGGGACAGGGCAATCAGCCCCAGCATTTT.

This clonotype appeared a few times. This rearrangement joins TRBV20-1 to TRBJ1-5; D not resolved. CDR3 size: 14 residues. Trimming removed 5 bases from V and 3 bases from J, with 14 bases in between. Germline V gene sequence: CDR1 DFQATT, CDR2 SNEGSKA (reference sequence). The CDR3 DNA is TGCAGTGCTTGGACCGAAGCTACCAATCAGCCCCAGCATTTT. Its protein product is CSAWTEATNQPQHF.

This clonotype appeared many times. CDR3 sequence: CASSSERGGYNEQFF. In DNA, the CDR3 is TGTGCCAGCAGCTCCGAGCGGGGGGGCTACAATGAGCAGTTCTTC. J is TRBJ2-1 and V is TRBV13; 10 bases map to TRBD2. This CDR3 region has 15 residues. The junction had 3 bases not matched to a gene; V was cut back by 4 bases and J by 3 bases. CDR1 PRHDT and CDR2 FYEKMQ come from the germline V gene (reference sequence).

The chain recombines TRBV7-8 with TRBJ1-3; D not certain. The germline CDR1 and CDR2 sequences are SGHVS and FQNEAQ. The CDR3 is 16 residues long. The V end lost 2 bases, the J end lost 0 bases, and 11 bases lay between the germline ends. The CDR3 spells CASSLYRVSSGNTIYF. CDR3 nucleotides: TGTGCCAGCAGCTTATATAGAGTATCCTCTGGAAACACCATATATTTT.

This clonotype was observed a handful of times. V usage is TRBV24-1 and J usage is TRBJ2-2; D not resolved. With 7 bases removed from V and 4 bases from J, the gap between germline ends came to 9 bases. Per germline, CDR1 KGHDR and CDR2 SFDVKD. The CDR3 runs to 13 residues. The CDR3 reads CATRGTPTGELFF. The CDR3 DNA reads as TGTGCCACCAGGGGAACCCCCACCGGGGAGCTGTTTTTT.

This clonotype was counted many times. The chain couples TRBV6-5 to TRBJ1-1; 8 bases are shared with TRBD1. J lost 9 bases, V lost 6 bases, and 9 bases had no gene match. CDR3 size: 13 residues. Germline V gene sequence: CDR1 MNHEY, CDR2 SVGAGI. The CDR3 DNA reads as TGTGCCAGCAGCCCTGTTCAGGGGGCGCAAGCTTTCTTT. Translation: CASSPVQGAQAFF.

This clonotype was picked up a small number of times. V is TRBV7-8 and J is TRBJ1-2, with 9 positions matching TRBD1. Germline assignment: CDR1 SGHVS and CDR2 FQNEAQ. CDR3 size: 17 residues. V dropped 1 base and J dropped 4; count of bases not matched to a gene: 10. CDR3 amino acids: CASSLGDRVTVGYGYTF. The CDR3 coding sequence is TGTGCCAGCAGCTTAGGGGACAGGGTGACAGTAGGCTATGGCTACACCTTC.

This clonotype was picked up a small number of times. The rearrangement uses TRBV7-6 and TRBJ2-7; the D call may be TRBD1 or TRBD2 (5 bases each). Trimming stripped 0 bases from V and 6 bases from J, with 21 bases between. This CDR3 is 17 amino acids long. The V gene's germline CDR1 is SGHVS and CDR2 FNYEAQ. DNA for the CDR3: TGTGCCAGCAGCTTAGCCCGTGTCAGGGTGGCTGCGGGCGAGCAGTACTTC. Its translation is CASSLARVRVAAGEQYF.

This clonotype came up a few times. The chain employs TRBV4-2 and TRBJ2-1, with TRBD2 as a possible D gene (5 bases). The V gene's germline CDR1 is LGHNA and CDR2 YNFKEQ. V lost 0 bases, J lost 3 bases, and 9 bases lay in between. The CDR3 consists of 15 residues. This CDR3 is CASSQERGFYNEQFF. CDR3 bases: TGTGCCAGCAGCCAAGAGAGAGGGTTCTACAATGAGCAGTTCTTC.

There are a few counts of this clonotype. The CDR3 here is CASSLRGLPGTGELFF. The CDR3 region has the DNA TGTGCCAGCAGTTTGAGGGGGCTCCCGGGAACCGGGGAGCTGTTTTTT. The chain combines TRBV12-3 or TRBV12-4 with TRBJ2-2; TRBD1 matches 7 bases. V lost 3 bases, J lost 5 bases, and 9 bases stayed unmatched. CDR3 length: 16 amino acids.

The gene calls are TRBV10-3 and TRBJ1-2; D unresolved. Deletions cut 8 bases from V and 0 bases from J, with 13 bases between. CDR1 and CDR2 (germline): ENHRY, SYGVKD. The length of the CDR3 is 14 residues. CDR3 coding DNA: TGTGCCATCTCGTCGGCAAATTCTAACTATGGCTACACCTTC. Its translation is CAISSANSNYGYTF.

V gene TRBV9 combines with J gene TRBJ2-3; D not resolved. Germline values: CDR1 SGDLS, CDR2 YYNGEE. This CDR3 has 15 residues. Trimming stripped 2 bases from V and 3 bases from J, with 13 bases between. The CDR3 here is CASSVGRAETDTQYF. In DNA, the CDR3 is TGTGCCAGCAGCGTTGGACGGGCTGAAACAGATACGCAGTATTTT.